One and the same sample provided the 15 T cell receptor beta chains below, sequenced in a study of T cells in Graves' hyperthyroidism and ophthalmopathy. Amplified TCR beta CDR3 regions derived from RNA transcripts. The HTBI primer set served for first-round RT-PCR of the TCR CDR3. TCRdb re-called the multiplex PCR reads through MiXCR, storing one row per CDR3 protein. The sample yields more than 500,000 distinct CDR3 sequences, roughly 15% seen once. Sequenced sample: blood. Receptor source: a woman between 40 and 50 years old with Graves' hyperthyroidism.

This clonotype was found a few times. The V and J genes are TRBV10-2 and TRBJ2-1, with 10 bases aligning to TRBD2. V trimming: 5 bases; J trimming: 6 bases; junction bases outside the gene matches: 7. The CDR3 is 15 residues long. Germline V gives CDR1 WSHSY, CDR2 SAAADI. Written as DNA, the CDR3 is TGCGCCAGCAGTTTCCCTAGCGGGAGTTCCAATGAGCAGTTCTTC. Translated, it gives CASSFPSGSSNEQFF.

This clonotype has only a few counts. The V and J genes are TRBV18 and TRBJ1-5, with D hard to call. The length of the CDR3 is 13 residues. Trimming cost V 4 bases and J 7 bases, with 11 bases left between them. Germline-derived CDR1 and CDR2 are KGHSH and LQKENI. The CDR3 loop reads CASSQGVGQPQHF. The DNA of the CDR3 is TGTGCCAGCTCACAGGGAGTAGGGCAGCCCCAGCATTTT.

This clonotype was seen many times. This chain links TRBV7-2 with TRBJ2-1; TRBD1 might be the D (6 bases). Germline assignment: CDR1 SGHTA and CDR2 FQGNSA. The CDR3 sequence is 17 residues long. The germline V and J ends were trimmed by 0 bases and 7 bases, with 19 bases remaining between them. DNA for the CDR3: TGTGCCAGCAGCTTAGCGTTGCAGGGGCGCCGGAGGAATGAGCAGTTCTTC. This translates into CASSLALQGRRRNEQFF.

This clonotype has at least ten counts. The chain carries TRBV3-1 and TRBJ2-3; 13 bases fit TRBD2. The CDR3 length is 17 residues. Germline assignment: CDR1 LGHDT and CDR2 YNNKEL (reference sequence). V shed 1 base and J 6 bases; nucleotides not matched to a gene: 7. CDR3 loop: CASSQALAGGPWDTQYF. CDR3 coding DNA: TGTGCCAGCAGCCAAGCACTAGCGGGAGGGCCCTGGGATACGCAGTATTTT.

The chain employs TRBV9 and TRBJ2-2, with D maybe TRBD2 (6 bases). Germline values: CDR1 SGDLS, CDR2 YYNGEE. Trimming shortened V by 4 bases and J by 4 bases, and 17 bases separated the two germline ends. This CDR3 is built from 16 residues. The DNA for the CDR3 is TGTGCCAGCAGCTTCTTGGGCGGGACGAGCACCGGGGAGCTGTTTTTT. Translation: CASSFLGGTSTGELFF.

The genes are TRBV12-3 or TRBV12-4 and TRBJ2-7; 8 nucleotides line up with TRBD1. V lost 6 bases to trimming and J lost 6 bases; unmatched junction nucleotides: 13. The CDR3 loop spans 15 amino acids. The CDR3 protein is CASSAHSTGTGEQYF. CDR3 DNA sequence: TGTGCCAGCAGCGCACATAGTACCGGGACAGGCGAGCAGTACTTC.

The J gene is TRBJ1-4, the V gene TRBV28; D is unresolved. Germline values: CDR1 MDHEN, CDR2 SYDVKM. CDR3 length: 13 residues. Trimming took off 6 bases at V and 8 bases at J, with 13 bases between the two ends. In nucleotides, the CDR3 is TGTGCCAGCAGCCCACCTGTTTGGGAAAAACTGTTTTTT. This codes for CASSPPVWEKLFF. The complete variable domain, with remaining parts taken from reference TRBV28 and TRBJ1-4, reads DVKVTQSSRYLVKRTGEKVFLECVQDMDHENMFWYRQDPGLGLRLIYFSYDVKMKEKGDIPEGYSVSREKKERFSLILESASTNQTSMYLCASSPPVWEKLFFGSGTQLSVL.

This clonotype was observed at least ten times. The chain's CDR3 is CASSFTPQGAGGYTF. The CDR3 nucleotides are TGTGCCAGCAGTTTCACACCGCAGGGGGCCGGTGGCTACACCTTC. The chain links TRBV12-3 or TRBV12-4 to TRBJ1-2; TRBD1 aligns across 8 bases. V shed 3 bases and J 7 bases; nucleotides not matched to a gene: 10. The CDR3 extends over 15 amino acids.

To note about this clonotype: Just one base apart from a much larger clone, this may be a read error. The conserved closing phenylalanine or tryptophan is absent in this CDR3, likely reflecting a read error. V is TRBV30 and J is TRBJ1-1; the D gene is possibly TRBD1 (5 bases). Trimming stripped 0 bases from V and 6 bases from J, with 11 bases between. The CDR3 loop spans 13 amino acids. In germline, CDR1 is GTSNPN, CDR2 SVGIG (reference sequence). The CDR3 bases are TGTGCCTGGAGTGTAGCCTGGGGCGCTGAAGCTTTCCTT. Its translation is CAWSVAWGAEAFL.

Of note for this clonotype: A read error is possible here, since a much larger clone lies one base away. CDR3 sequence (DNA): TGTGCCAGCAGCCTACAGGGGAGTGGCGAAAAACTGTTTTTT. Its protein product is CASSLQGSGEKLFF. The chain couples TRBV7-2 to TRBJ1-4, with 7 bases lining up with TRBD1. Germline CDR1 is SGHTA and CDR2 is FQGNSA. V shed 5 bases, J shed 8 bases, and the junction held 8 bases outside the gene matches. CDR3 length: 14 residues.

DNA of the CDR3: TGTGCCAGCAGCTGGGGACTAGCGGGGGAAACTAGCACAGATACGCAGTATTTT. It codes for CASSWGLAGETSTDTQYF. This chain links TRBV7-2 with TRBJ2-3; TRBD2 agrees at 14 bases. V lost 4 bases and J lost 0; bases outside the gene matches: 6. The CDR3 covers 18 residues. Germline assignment: CDR1 SGHTA and CDR2 FQGNSA. Supplemented by reference TRBV7-2 and TRBJ2-3, the full variable domain reads GAGVSQSPSNKVTEKGKDVELRCDPISGHTALYWYRQSLGQGLEFLIYFQGNSAPDKSGLPSDRFSAERTGGSVSTLTIQRTQQEDSAVYLCASSWGLAGETSTDTQYFGPGTRLTVL.

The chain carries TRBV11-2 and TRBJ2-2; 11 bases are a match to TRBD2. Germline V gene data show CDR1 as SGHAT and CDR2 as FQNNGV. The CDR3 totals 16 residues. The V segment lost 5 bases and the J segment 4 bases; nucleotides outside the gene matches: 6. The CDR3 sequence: CASSPLAGGRTGELFF. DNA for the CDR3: TGTGCCAGCAGCCCTCTAGCGGGAGGTCGCACCGGGGAGCTGTTTTTT.

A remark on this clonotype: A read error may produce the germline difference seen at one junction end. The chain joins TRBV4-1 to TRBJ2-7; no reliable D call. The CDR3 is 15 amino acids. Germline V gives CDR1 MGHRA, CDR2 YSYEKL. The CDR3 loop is CASSQDLDMSYEQYF. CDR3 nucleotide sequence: TGTGCCAGCAGCCAAGATCTAGACATGTCCTACGAGCAGTACTTC.

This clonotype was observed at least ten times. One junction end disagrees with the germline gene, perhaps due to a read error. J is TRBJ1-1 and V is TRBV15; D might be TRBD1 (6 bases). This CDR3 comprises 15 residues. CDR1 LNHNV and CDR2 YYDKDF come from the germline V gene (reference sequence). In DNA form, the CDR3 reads TGTGCCTCCAGCGGGAGGGGGTACATGAACACTGAAGCTTTCTTT. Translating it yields CASSGRGYMNTEAFF.

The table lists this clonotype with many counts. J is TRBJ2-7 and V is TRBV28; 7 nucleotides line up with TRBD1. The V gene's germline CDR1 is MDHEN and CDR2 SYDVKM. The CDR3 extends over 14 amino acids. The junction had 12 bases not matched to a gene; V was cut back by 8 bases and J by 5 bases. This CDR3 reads CASRNWDSLNEQYF. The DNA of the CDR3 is TGTGCCAGCCGCAACTGGGACAGTTTGAACGAGCAGTACTTC.